This T cell receptor beta chain was recovered during a study of T-cell memory formation after mild COVID-19. About the research overall: Each donor largely had its own TCR clusters. Study-wide results and caveats: From day 15 to 85, contracting clones were balanced between CD4 and CD8, whereas later expanders leaned toward CD4+.

A remark on this clonotype: What it binds is not known.

MiXCR, applied by TCRdb to the 5' RACE reads, yields one record per CDR3 protein. This sample has 380,000 or so distinct CDR3 sequences, with roughly an eighth found just once. This CDR3 is built from 14 residues. V was clipped by 5 bases and J by 4 bases; unmatched bases: 7. Germline CDR1 reads MNHNS; CDR2 reads SASEGT. V usage is TRBV6-1 and J usage is TRBJ1-2; 7 bases map to TRBD1. This TCR was sampled from a man between 18 and 29 years old who had mild COVID-19 (a few samples of this study predate the infection). Cell type and time point are not known. The specimen sequenced was PBMCs or a T cell subset sorted from them (not recorded which). The CDR3 here is CASSLRTGSYGYTF. As DNA, the CDR3 is TGTGCCAGCAGTCTGAGGACAGGTAGCTATGGCTACACCTTC.